The T cell receptor beta chain under discussion was sequenced for a study of STAT3 mutations in large granular lymphocyte leukemia. Study details: Roughly half of the longitudinally sequenced T-LGLL patients carried detectable canonical activating STAT3 mutations. More than half of T-LGLL patients received immunosuppressive therapy. The study, taken as a whole, reports: Some patients had dominant TCR clones larger than their STAT3 mutant burden. Every T-LGLL patient had at least one immunodominant TCRbeta clonotype. All newly emerging clones after therapy were STAT3 wild type.

The protocol was immunoSEQ multiplex PCR, while the TCRdb copy is restricted to in-frame clones and leaves out a portion. The table includes around 10,000 clones, 88% detected once. Germline CDR1 is SGHDT and CDR2 is YYEEEE. V lost 1 base and J lost 3; bases outside the gene matches: 5. CDR3 length: 16 amino acids. Notes on this clone: What it recognizes is unknown.

The specimen sequenced was peripheral blood mononuclear cells. The chain joins TRBV5-6 to TRBJ2-1, with TRBD1 matching 9 bases. This TCR came from a man aged 60 to 75 with T-cell large granular lymphocyte leukemia. Some clones in this sample may be carry-over from other donors' samples. Here the CDR3 DNA reads TGTGCCAGCAGCTTGAAGGGACAGGGTTTCTACAATGAGCAGTTCTTC. Encoded protein: CASSLKGQGFYNEQFF. Looking up the rest from reference TRBV5-6 and TRBJ2-1 gives the full variable domain: DAGVTQSPTHLIKTRGQQVTLRCSPKSGHDTVSWYQQALGQGPQFIFQYYEEEERQRGNFPDRFSGHQFPNYSSELNVNALLLGDSALYLCASSLKGQGFYNEQFFGPGTRLTVL.